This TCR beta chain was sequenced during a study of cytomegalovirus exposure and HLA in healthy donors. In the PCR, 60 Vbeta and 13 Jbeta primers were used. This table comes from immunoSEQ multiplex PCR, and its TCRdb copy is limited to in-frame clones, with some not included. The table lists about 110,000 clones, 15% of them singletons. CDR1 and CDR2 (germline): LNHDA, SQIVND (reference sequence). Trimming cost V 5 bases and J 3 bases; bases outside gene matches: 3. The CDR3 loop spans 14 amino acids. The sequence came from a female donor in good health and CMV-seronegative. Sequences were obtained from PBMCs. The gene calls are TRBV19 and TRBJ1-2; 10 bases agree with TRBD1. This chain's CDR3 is CASSYGTGDYGYTF. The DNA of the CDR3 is TGTGCCAGTAGTTACGGGACAGGGGACTATGGCTACACCTTC.